These 8 T cell receptor beta chains came from one sample sequenced in a study of STAT3 mutations in large granular lymphocyte leukemia. Their antigens are not known. General study points: Every T-LGLL patient had at least one immunodominant TCRbeta clonotype.

Clones were sequenced by immunoSEQ multiplex PCR, and TCRdb holds only the in-frame ones, with some missing. The table includes tens of thousands of clones, about 74% detected once. Sequences were obtained from peripheral blood mononuclear cells. Receptors originate from a woman between 50 and 59 years old with T-cell large granular lymphocyte leukemia. Some clones in this sample may be carry-over from other donors' samples.

About this clone itself: An end of the junction does not agree with germline; a read error may underlie this. This chain uses TRBV7-7 with TRBJ2-1; TRBD2 matches 8 bases. CDR1 is SSHAT and CDR2 is FNYEAQ in the germline V gene (reference sequence). This CDR3 is 15 amino acids long. CDR3 bases: TGTGCTAGCAGCGCCTCAGGGACTAGAGGAAATGAGCAGTTCTTC. Translation gives CASSASGTRGNEQFF.

V usage is TRBV6-6 and J usage is TRBJ2-3, with D unresolved. The germline V and J ends were trimmed by 4 bases and 6 bases, with 14 bases remaining between them. This CDR3 region has 14 residues. Germline V lookup: CDR1 MNHNY, CDR2 SVGAGI (reference sequence). CDR3 residues: CASSFPSGADTQYF. The CDR3 bases are TGTGCCAGCAGTTTCCCGTCCGGAGCCGATACGCAGTATTTT.

The CDR3 spells CASSQGQGVKNIQYF. Written as DNA, the CDR3 is TGTGCCAGCTCACAGGGACAGGGTGTAAAAAACATTCAGTACTTC. The chain carries TRBV18 and TRBJ2-4; 9 bases are a match to TRBD1. The germline CDR1 and CDR2 sequences are KGHSH and LQKENI. Trimming at V came to 4 bases and at J to 4 bases, leaving 5 bases not matched to a gene. CDR3 length equals 15 residues.

This clone was recorded a few times. The chain recombines TRBV5-1 with TRBJ1-1; D uncertain. V lost 0 bases and J lost 0, with 3 bases in between. The CDR3 contains 13 residues. Looked up from germline, CDR1 is SGHRS and CDR2 is YFSETQ. CDR3 sequence reads: CASSLDMNTEAFF. The CDR3 DNA reads as TGCGCCAGCAGCTTGGATATGAACACTGAAGCTTTCTTT.

The chain is built from TRBV7-8 and TRBJ2-5; a weak D match, TRBD1 (6 bases). V was shortened by 1 base and J by 6 bases, with 12 bases between the two germline ends. Per germline, CDR1 SGHVS and CDR2 FQNEAQ. The CDR3 consists of 14 residues. CDR3 region: CASSLVDSRKTQYF. DNA of the CDR3: TGTGCCAGCAGCTTAGTGGACAGCCGGAAGACCCAGTACTTC.

J is TRBJ2-7 and V is TRBV14; TRBD1 is a possible D gene (5 bases). Germline values: CDR1 SGHDN, CDR2 FVKESK. Trimming shortened V by 2 bases and J by 1 base, and 12 bases separated the two germline ends. The CDR3 has 15 residues. The CDR3 spells CASSQWAGPSYEQYF. In nucleotides, the CDR3 is TGTGCCAGCAGCCAATGGGCAGGGCCATCCTACGAGCAGTACTTC.

The CDR3 loop reads CASSSLAGAGELFF. The CDR3 bases are TGTGCCAGCAGCTCCCTAGCAGGGGCCGGGGAGCTGTTTTTT. V and J are TRBV7-2 and TRBJ2-2, with D perhaps matching TRBD1 (6 bases). This CDR3 region has 14 residues. CDR1 and CDR2 (germline): SGHTA, FQGNSA. V was shortened by 4 bases and J by 6 bases, with 12 bases between the two germline ends.

This chain links TRBV5-5 with TRBJ1-5; 8 nucleotides match TRBD1. J gave up 4 bases and V 7 bases, and 4 bases lay outside the gene matches. Germline V lookup: CDR1 SGHKS, CDR2 YYEKEE (reference sequence). There are 13 residues in the CDR3. The CDR3 sequence: CASGQGSNQPQHF. The DNA for the CDR3 is TGTGCCAGCGGACAGGGTTCGAATCAGCCCCAGCATTTT.